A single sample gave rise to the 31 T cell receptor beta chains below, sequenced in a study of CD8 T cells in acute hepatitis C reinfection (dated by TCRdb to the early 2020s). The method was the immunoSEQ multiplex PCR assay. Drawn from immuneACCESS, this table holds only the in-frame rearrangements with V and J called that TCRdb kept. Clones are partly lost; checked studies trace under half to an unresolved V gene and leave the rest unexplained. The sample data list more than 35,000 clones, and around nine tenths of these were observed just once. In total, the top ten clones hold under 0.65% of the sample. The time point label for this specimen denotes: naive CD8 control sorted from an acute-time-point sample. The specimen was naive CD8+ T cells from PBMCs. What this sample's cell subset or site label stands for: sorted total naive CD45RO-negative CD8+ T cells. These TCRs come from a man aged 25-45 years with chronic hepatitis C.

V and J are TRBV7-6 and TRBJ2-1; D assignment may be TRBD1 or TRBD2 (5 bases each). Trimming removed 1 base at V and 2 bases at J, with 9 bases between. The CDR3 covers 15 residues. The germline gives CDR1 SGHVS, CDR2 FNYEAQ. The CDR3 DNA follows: TGTGCCAGCAGCTTAGAAGAGGGGACCTACAATGAGCAGTTCTTC. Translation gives CASSLEEGTYNEQFF.

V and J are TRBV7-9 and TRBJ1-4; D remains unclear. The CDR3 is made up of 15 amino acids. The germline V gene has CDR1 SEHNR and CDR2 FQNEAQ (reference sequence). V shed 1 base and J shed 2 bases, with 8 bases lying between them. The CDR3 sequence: CASSLGDGTNEKLFF. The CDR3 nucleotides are TGTGCCAGCAGCTTAGGTGACGGCACTAATGAAAAACTGTTTTTT.

The CDR3: CASSHGGAPLYEKLFF. The CDR3 nucleotides are TGTGCCAGCAGCCATGGCGGGGCGCCCCTTTATGAAAAACTGTTTTTT. The genes are TRBV5-6 and TRBJ1-4; possible D gene TRBD1, 5 bases. The CDR3 has 16 amino acids. The V gene's germline CDR1 is SGHDT and CDR2 YYEEEE. Between the trimmed V and J ends, which lost 4 bases and 6 bases, there was a span of 19 bases. Full variable domain (outside the CDR3, taken from reference TRBV5-6 and TRBJ1-4): DAGVTQSPTHLIKTRGQQVTLRCSPKSGHDTVSWYQQALGQGPQFIFQYYEEEERQRGNFPDRFSGHQFPNYSSELNVNALLLGDSALYLCASSHGGAPLYEKLFFGSGTQLSVL.

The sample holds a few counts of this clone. The DNA of the CDR3 is TGCGCCAGCAGCCAAAGGTCCGCAGGGGAACCCTATGGCTACACCTTC. Protein sequence: CASSQRSAGEPYGYTF. V is TRBV4-1 and J is TRBJ1-2; perhaps TRBD1 as D (6 bases). CDR1 and CDR2 (germline): MGHRA, YSYEKL. V was clipped by 2 bases and J by 4 bases, with 17 bases between them. The CDR3 is 16 amino acids.

This CDR3 is CASSVAAGPRGNEQFF. The CDR3 DNA reads TGCGCCAGCAGTGTTGCGGCGGGACCGAGGGGCAATGAGCAGTTCTTC. The chain has TRBV10-1 and TRBJ2-1; D is perhaps TRBD2 (6 bases). V was trimmed by 4 bases and J by 6 bases, leaving 19 bases between them. The CDR3 consists of 16 residues. Per the germline V gene, CDR1 is WNHNN and CDR2 is SYGVQD (reference sequence).

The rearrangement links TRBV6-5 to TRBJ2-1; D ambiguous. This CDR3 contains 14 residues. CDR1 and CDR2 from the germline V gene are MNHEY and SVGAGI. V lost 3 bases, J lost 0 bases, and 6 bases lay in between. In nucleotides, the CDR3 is TGTGCCAGCAGTTATTTACACTCCTACAATGAGCAGTTCTTC. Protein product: CASSYLHSYNEQFF.

CDR3 amino acids: CASSAQTFSYEQYF. CDR3 coding DNA: TGTGCCAGTAGTGCCCAGACATTCTCCTACGAGCAGTACTTC. J is TRBJ2-7 and V is TRBV19; no reliable D call. CDR1 and CDR2 (germline): LNHDA, SQIVND (reference sequence). The CDR3 extends over 14 amino acids. Trimming shortened V by 5 bases and J by 0 bases, and 11 bases separated the two germline ends.

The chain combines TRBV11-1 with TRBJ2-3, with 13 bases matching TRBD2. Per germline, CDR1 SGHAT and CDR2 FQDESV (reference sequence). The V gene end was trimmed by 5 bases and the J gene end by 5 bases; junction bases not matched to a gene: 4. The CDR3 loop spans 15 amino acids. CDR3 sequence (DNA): TGTGCCAGCAGCCTGGGGACTAGCGGGATAGATACGCAGTATTTT. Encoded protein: CASSLGTSGIDTQYF.

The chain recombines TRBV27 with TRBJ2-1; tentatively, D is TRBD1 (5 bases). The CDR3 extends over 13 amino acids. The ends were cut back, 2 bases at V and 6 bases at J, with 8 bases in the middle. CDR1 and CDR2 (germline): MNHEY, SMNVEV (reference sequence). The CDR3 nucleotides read TGTGCCAGCAGTTTACAGGGTTTCAATGAGCAGTTCTTC. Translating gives CASSLQGFNEQFF.

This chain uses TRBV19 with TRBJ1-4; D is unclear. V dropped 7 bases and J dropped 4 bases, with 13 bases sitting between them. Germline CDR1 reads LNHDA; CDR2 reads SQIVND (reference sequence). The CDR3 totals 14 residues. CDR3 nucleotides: TGTGCCAGTAAGTCTCTGGGCCTTAATGAAAAACTGTTTTTT. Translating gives CASKSLGLNEKLFF.

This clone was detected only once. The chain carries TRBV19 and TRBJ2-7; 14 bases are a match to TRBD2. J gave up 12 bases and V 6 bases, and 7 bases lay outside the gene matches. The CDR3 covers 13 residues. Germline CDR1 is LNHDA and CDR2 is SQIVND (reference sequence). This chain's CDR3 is CASSTGTSGSLYF. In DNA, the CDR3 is TGTGCCAGTAGCACCGGGACTAGCGGGAGCCTGTACTTC.

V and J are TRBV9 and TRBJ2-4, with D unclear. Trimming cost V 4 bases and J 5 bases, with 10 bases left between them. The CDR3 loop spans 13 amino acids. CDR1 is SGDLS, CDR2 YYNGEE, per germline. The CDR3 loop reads CASSSPPENIQYF. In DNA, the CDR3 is TGTGCCAGCAGCTCCCCCCCAGAAAACATTCAGTACTTC.

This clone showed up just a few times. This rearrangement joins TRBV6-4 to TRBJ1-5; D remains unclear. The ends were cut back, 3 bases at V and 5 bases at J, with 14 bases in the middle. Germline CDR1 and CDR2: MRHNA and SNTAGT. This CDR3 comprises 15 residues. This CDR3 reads CASSESSATHQPQHF. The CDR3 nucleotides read TGTGCCAGCAGTGAAAGTTCAGCCACCCATCAGCCCCAGCATTTT.

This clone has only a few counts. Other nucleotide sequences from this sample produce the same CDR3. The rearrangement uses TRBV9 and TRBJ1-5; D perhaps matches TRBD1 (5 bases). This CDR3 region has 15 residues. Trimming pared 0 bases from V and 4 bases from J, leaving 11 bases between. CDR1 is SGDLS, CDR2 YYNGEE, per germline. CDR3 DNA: TGTGCCAGCAGCGTAGGAGGAGGGGCAAATCAGCCCCAGCATTTT. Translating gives CASSVGGGANQPQHF.

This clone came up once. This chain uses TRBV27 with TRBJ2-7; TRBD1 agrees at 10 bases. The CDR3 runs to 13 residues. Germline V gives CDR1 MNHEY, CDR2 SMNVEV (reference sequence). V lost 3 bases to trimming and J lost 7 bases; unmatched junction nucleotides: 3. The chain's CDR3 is CASSFWTGGEQYF. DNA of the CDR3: TGTGCCAGCAGTTTCTGGACAGGGGGAGAGCAGTACTTC.

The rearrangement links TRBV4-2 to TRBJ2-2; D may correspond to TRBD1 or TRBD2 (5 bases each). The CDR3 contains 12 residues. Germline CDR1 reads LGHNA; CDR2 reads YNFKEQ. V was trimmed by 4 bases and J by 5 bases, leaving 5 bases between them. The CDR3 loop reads CASSRGTGELFF. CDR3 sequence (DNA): TGTGCCAGCAGCCGGGGGACCGGGGAGCTGTTTTTT.

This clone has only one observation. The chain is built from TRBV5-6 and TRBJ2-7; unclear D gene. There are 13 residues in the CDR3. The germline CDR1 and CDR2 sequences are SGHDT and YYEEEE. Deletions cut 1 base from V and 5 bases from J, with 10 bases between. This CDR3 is CASSLLQSHEQYF. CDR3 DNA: TGTGCCAGCAGCTTGCTACAGTCCCACGAGCAGTACTTC.

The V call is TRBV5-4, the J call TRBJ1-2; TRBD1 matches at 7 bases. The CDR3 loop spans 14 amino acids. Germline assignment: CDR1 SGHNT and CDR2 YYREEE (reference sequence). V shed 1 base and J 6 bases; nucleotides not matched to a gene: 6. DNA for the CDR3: TGTGCCAGCAGCTTGTTAGACAGGGCTCATGGCTACACCTTC. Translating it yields CASSLLDRAHGYTF.

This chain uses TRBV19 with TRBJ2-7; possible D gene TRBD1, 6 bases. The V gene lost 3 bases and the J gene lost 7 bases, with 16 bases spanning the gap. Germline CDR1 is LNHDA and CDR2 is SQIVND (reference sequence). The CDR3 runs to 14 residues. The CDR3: CASSILSGRGEQYF. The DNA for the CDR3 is TGTGCCAGTAGTATCCTCTCTGGCAGGGGAGAGCAGTACTTC.

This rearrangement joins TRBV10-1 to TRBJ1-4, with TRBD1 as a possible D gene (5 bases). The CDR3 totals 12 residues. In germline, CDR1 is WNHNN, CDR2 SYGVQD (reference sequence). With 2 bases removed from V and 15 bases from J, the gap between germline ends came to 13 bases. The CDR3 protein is CASSERGVPLFF. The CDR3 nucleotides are TGCGCCAGCAGTGAGCGGGGGGTACCCTTGTTTTTT.

In DNA, the CDR3 is TGTGCCAGCAGCTTACGAACAGGGGGAGTAAATGAAAAACTGTTTTTT. This sequence encodes CASSLRTGGVNEKLFF. The chain couples TRBV14 to TRBJ1-4; 8 nucleotides line up with TRBD1. CDR1 SGHDN and CDR2 FVKESK come from the germline V gene. CDR3 size: 16 residues. V gave up 5 bases and J gave up 5 bases; unmatched junction bases: 10.

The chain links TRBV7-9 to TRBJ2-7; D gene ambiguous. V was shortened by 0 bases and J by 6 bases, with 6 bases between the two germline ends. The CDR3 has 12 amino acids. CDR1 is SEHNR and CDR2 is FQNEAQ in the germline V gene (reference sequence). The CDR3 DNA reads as TGTGCCAGCAGCTTAGCGGGAAGCGAGCAGTACTTC. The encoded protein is CASSLAGSEQYF.

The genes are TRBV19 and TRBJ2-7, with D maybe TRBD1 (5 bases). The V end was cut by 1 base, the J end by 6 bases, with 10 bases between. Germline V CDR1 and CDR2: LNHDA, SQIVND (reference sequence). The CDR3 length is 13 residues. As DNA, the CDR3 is TGTGCCAGTAGTATAGGAAAGGGGCGCGAGCAGTACTTC. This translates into CASSIGKGREQYF.

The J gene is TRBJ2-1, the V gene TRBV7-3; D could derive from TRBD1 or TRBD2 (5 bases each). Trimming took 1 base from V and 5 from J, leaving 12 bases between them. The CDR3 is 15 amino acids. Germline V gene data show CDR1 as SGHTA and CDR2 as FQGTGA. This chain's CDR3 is CASSLIGGGNNEQFF. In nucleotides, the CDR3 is TGTGCCAGCAGCTTAATTGGTGGGGGTAACAATGAGCAGTTCTTC.

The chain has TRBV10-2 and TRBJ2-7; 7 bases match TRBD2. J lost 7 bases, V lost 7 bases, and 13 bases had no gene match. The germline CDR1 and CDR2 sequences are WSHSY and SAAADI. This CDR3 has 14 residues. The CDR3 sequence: CASTRGEGVGEQYF. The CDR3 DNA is TGCGCCAGCACCCGGGGGGAGGGCGTTGGGGAGCAGTACTTC.

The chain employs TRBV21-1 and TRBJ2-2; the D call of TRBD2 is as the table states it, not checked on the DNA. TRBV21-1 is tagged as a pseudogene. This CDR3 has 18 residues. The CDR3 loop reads CASSKVGTSGRVAGELFF. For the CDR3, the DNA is TGTGCCAGCAGCAAAGTTGGGACTAGCGGGAGGGTCGCCGGGGAGCTGTTTTTT.

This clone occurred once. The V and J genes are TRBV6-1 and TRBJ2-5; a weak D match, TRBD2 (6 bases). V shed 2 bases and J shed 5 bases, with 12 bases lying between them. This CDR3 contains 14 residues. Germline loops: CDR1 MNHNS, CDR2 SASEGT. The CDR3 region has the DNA TGTGCCAGCAGTGAAATGGGGGGATTGGAGACCCAGTACTTC. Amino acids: CASSEMGGLETQYF.

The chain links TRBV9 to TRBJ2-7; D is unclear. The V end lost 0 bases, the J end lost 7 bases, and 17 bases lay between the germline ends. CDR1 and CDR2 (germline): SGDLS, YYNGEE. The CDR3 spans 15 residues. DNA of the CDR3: TGTGCCAGCAGCGTAGGGGTTGGGGATTCGGATGAGCAGTACTTC. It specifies CASSVGVGDSDEQYF.

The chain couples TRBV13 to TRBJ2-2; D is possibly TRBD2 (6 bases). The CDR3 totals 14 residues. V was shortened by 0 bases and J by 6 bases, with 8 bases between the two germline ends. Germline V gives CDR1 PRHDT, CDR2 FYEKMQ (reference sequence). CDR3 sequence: CASSLGLAAGELFF. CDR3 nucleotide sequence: TGTGCCAGCAGCTTAGGACTAGCCGCCGGGGAGCTGTTTTTT.

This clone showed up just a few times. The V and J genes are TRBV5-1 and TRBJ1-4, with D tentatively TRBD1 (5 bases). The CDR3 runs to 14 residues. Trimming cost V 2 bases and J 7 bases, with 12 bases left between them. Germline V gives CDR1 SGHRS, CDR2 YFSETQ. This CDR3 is CASSFRRDSEKLFF. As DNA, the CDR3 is TGCGCCAGCAGCTTCAGGAGAGACAGTGAAAAACTGTTTTTT. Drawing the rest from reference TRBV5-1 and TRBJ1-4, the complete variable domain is KAGVTQTPRYLIKTRGQQVTLSCSPISGHRSVSWYQQTPGQGLQFLFEYFSETQRNKGNFPGRFSGRQFSNSRSEMNVSTLELGDSALYLCASSFRRDSEKLFFGSGTQLSVL.

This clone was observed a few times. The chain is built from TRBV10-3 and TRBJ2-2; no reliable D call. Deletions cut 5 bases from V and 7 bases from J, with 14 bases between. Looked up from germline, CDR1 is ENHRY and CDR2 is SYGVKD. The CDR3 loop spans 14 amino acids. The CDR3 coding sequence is TGTGCCATCAGTACAACAGTTAAGGACGGGGAGCTGTTTTTT. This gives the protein CAISTTVKDGELFF.